A selection of T cell receptor beta chains follows, all from one sample in a study of blood T cell repertoires in COVID-19. Using immunoSEQ multiplex PCR, the repertoire was profiled, and TCRdb retains in-frame clones only, with some absent. The data contain some 290,000 clones, about 86% of them seen just once; the ten biggest clones take up around 2.9%. The sequenced sample consisted of peripheral blood. The receptors originated from a woman aged 55-70 years with active or convalescent COVID-19. Both conserved end residues are part of each CDR3. The D gene is left open where the match is weak. Size tells how often a clone was seen (once, few, many) or the class of an expanded clone, and some rows leave it out.

CASSESGRWVMNTEAFF	TGCGCCAGCAGTGAGTCGGGCAGGTGGGTAATGAACACTGAAGCTTTCTTT	.	TRBJ1-1	.	TRBV10-2
CASSTGLGPPQHF	TGTGCCAGTTCGACAGGGCTTGGGCCGCCCCAGCATTTT	TRBD1	TRBJ1-5	.	TRBV19
CASRAEDRTNQPQHF	TGTGCCAGCAGAGCAGAAGACAGAACGAATCAGCCCCAGCATTTT	.	TRBJ1-5	few	TRBV6-5
CASSVGRHSGNTIYF	TGTGCCAGCAGTGTTGGCAGACACTCTGGAAACACCATATATTTT	.	TRBJ1-3	.	TRBV13
CASSVVVTGEIIANYGYTF	TGTGCCAGCAGCGTAGTTGTGACAGGGGAGATTATAGCCAACTATGGCTACACCTTC	TRBD1	TRBJ1-2	.	TRBV9
CASGSLPAGGTDTQYF	TGTGCTAGTGGTTCATTGCCAGCAGGGGGGACAGATACGCAGTATTTT	.	TRBJ2-3	.	TRBV12-5
CASSGAYSYEQYF	TGTGCCAGCAGCGGGGCATACTCCTACGAGCAGTACTTC	.	TRBJ2-7	.	TRBV16
CASSLHGLAGEDTQYF	TGTGCCAGCAGCTTGCACGGACTAGCGGGGGAAGATACGCAGTATTTT	TRBD2	TRBJ2-3	.	TRBV5-4
CASSQAALSSYNEQFF	TGTGCCAGCAGCCAAGCTGCCTTGAGCTCCTACAATGAGCAGTTCTTC	.	TRBJ2-1	.	TRBV3-1/TRBV3-2
CASSLEGGRGPGELFF	TGCGCCAGCAGCTTGGAAGGGGGCAGGGGACCCGGGGAGCTGTTTTTT	TRBD1	TRBJ2-2	.	TRBV5-1
CASSAQGLPTEAFF	TGTGCCAGCAGTGCTCAGGGCCTCCCCACTGAAGCTTTCTTT	.	TRBJ1-1	.	TRBV2
CASSRQINQPQHF	TGTGCCAGCAGTCGACAGATCAATCAGCCCCAGCATTTT	.	TRBJ1-5	.	TRBV2
CASSPGQNNEKLFF	TGTGCCAGCAGTCCGGGACAGAATAATGAAAAACTGTTTTTT	TRBD1	TRBJ1-4	.	TRBV6-5
CASSSTSGGDYNEQFF	TGTGCCAGCAGCTCCACTAGCGGGGGGGACTACAATGAGCAGTTCTTC	TRBD2	TRBJ2-1	.	TRBV7-9
CASLEVTAKIQPQHF	TGTGCCAGCCTTGAAGTGACAGCTAAAATTCAGCCCCAGCATTTT	.	TRBJ1-5	.	TRBV6-6
CASTQDRANNQPQHF	TGTGCCAGCACTCAGGACAGGGCCAACAATCAGCCCCAGCATTTT	TRBD1	TRBJ1-5	.	TRBV2
CASSKKWLQETQYF	TGTGCCAGCAGCAAAAAGTGGCTCCAAGAGACCCAGTACTTC	.	TRBJ2-5	.	TRBV21-1
CASSQQRSGTGAYNEQFF	TGTGCCAGCTCACAACAACGCAGCGGGACGGGGGCCTACAATGAGCAGTTCTTC	TRBD2	TRBJ2-1	.	TRBV18
CASSPPGLAGDKKTQYF	TGTGCCAGCAGTCCCCCGGGACTAGCGGGGGACAAGAAAACCCAGTACTTC	TRBD2	TRBJ2-5	.	TRBV27
CASSEGRNYGYTF	TGTGCCAGCAGTGAGGGGCGGAACTATGGCTACACCTTC	.	TRBJ1-2	.	TRBV25-1
CASGQGNYNEQFF	TGTGCCAGTGGACAGGGCAATTACAATGAGCAGTTCTTC	TRBD1	TRBJ2-1	once	TRBV19
CAISDPGVGNTEAFF	TGTGCCATCAGTGACCCGGGAGTCGGGAACACTGAAGCTTTCTTT	.	TRBJ1-1	.	TRBV10-3
CASITEVSNSPLHF	TGTGCCAGCATTACGGAGGTCTCTAATTCACCCCTCCACTTT	.	TRBJ1-6	.	TRBV6-5
CASSLPGYSGGQFF	TGTGCCAGCAGCTTACCGGGCTACAGCGGGGGCCAGTTCTTC	TRBD2	TRBJ2-1	.	TRBV7-2
CASVGQTDNEQFF	TGTGCCAGTGTGGGACAGACGGACAATGAGCAGTTCTTC	TRBD1	TRBJ2-1	.	TRBV28